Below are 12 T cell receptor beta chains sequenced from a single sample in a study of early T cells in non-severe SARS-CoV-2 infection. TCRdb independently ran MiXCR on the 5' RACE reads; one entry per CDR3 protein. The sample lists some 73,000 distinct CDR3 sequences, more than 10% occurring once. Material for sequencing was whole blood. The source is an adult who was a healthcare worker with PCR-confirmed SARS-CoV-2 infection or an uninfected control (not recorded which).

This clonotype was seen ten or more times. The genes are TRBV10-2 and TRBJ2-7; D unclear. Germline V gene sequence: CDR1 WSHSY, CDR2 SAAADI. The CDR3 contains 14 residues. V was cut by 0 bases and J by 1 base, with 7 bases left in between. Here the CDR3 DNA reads TGCGCCAGCAGTGAGTCAGGGTCGTCCTACGAGCAGTACTTC. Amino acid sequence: CASSESGSSYEQYF.

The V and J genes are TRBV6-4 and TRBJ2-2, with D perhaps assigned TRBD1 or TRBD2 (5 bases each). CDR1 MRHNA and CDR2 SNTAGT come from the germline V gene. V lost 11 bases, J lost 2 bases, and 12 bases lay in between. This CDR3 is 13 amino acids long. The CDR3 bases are TGTGCCTCCCGGGACGGAAACACCGGGGAGCTGTTTTTT. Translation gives CASRDGNTGELFF.

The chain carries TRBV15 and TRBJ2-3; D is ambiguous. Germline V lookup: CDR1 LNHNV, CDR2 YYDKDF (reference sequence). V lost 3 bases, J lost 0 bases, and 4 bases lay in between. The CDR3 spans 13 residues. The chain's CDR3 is CATSRDSTDTQYF. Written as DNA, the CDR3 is TGTGCCACCAGCAGGGACAGCACAGATACGCAGTATTTT.

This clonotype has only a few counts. CDR3 nucleotides: TGTGCCAGCAGCTTTTACCAGGGGCAAGAGACCCAGTACTTC. This translates into CASSFYQGQETQYF. The chain is built from TRBV7-8 and TRBJ2-5, with a weak D call TRBD1 (6 bases). V shed 3 bases and J shed 2 bases, with 10 bases lying between them. CDR1 and CDR2 (germline): SGHVS, FQNEAQ. The CDR3 contains 14 residues. Drawing the rest from reference TRBV7-8 and TRBJ2-5, the complete variable domain is GAGVSQSPRYKVAKRGQDVALRCDPISGHVSLFWYQQALGQGPEFLTYFQNEAQLDKSGLPSDRFFAERPEGSVSTLKIQRTQQEDSAVYLCASSFYQGQETQYFGPGTRLLVL.

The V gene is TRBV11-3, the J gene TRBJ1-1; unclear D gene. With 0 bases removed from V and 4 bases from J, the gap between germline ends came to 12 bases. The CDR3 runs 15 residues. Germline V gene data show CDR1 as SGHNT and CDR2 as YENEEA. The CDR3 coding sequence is TGTGCCAGCAGCTTAGATGGGCCGGCGGGCACTGAAGCTTTCTTT. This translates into CASSLDGPAGTEAFF.

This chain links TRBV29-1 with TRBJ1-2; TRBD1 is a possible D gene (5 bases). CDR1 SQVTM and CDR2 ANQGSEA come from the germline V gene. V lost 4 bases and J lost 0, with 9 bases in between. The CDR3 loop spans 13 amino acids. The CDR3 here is CSVAGGANYGYTF. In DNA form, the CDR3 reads TGCAGCGTTGCTGGGGGAGCTAACTATGGCTACACCTTC.

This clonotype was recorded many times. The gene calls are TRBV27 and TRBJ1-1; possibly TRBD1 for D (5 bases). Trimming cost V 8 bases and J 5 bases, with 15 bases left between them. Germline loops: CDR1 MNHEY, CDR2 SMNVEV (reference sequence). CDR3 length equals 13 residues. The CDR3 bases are TGTGCCAGCGCTCCGGGGGGAGGTACTGAAGCTTTCTTT. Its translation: CASAPGGGTEAFF.

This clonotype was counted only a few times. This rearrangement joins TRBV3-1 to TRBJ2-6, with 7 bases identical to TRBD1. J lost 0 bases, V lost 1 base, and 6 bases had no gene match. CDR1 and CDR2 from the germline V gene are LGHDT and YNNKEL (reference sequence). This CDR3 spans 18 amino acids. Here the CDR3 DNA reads TGTGCCAGCAGCCAAGGGGACAGATTGAGCTCTGGGGCCAACGTCCTGACTTTC. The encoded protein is CASSQGDRLSSGANVLTF.

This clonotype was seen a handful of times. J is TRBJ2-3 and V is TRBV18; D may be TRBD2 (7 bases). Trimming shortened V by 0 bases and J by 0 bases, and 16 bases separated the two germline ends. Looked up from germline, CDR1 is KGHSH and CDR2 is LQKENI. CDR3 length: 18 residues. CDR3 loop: CASSPPSLQGGSTDTQYF. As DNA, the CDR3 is TGTGCCAGCTCACCACCGTCGCTACAGGGAGGGAGCACAGATACGCAGTATTTT.

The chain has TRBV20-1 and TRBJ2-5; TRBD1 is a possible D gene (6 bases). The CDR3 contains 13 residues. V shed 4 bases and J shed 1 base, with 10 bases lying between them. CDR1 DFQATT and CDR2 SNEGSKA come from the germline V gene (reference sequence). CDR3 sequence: CSATGHSQETQYF. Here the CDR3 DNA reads TGCAGTGCTACGGGACACAGCCAAGAGACCCAGTACTTC.

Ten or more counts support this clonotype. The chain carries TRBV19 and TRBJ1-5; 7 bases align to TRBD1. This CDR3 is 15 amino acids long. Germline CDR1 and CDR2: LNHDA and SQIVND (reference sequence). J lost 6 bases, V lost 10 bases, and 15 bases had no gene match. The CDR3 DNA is TGTGCCACCTCCCTCGGACAGGCTCGCGGTCAGCCCCAGCATTTT. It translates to CATSLGQARGQPQHF.

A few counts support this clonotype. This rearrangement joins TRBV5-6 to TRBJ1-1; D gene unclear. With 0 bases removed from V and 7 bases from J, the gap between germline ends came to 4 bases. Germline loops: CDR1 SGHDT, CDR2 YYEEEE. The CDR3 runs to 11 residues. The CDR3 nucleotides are TGTGCCAGCAGCTTGGGCTATGAAGCTTTCTTT. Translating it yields CASSLGYEAFF.